This note documents a single T cell receptor (beta chain) sequence. Per the authors' pipeline: Estimation of nucleated cell counts relied on the amplification of reference gene primers. TCRdb's copy holds only in-frame clones and misses some; the assay was immunoSEQ multiplex PCR. V and J calls and clone size are those listed in that table; D and trimming were worked out from the DNA. The sample contains some 170,000 clones, 82% of which appear only once. These data belong to a study of blood T cell repertoires in COVID-19. The overall study: From T cells, B-cell-depleted T cells, or PBMCs came the material, which was cDNA or gDNA.

Material for sequencing was peripheral blood. The sequence derives from a woman aged 70 to 79 with acute or convalescent COVID-19.

The CDR3 here is CASSRELAGGPDTQYF. CDR3 bases: TGTGCCAGCTCACGGGAGCTAGCGGGGGGGCCGGATACGCAGTATTTT. V and J are TRBV18 and TRBJ2-3, with 12 bases that match TRBD2. V trimming: 4 bases; J trimming: 6 bases; junction bases outside the gene matches: 8. CDR1 is KGHSH and CDR2 is LQKENI in the germline V gene. The CDR3 length is 16 residues.